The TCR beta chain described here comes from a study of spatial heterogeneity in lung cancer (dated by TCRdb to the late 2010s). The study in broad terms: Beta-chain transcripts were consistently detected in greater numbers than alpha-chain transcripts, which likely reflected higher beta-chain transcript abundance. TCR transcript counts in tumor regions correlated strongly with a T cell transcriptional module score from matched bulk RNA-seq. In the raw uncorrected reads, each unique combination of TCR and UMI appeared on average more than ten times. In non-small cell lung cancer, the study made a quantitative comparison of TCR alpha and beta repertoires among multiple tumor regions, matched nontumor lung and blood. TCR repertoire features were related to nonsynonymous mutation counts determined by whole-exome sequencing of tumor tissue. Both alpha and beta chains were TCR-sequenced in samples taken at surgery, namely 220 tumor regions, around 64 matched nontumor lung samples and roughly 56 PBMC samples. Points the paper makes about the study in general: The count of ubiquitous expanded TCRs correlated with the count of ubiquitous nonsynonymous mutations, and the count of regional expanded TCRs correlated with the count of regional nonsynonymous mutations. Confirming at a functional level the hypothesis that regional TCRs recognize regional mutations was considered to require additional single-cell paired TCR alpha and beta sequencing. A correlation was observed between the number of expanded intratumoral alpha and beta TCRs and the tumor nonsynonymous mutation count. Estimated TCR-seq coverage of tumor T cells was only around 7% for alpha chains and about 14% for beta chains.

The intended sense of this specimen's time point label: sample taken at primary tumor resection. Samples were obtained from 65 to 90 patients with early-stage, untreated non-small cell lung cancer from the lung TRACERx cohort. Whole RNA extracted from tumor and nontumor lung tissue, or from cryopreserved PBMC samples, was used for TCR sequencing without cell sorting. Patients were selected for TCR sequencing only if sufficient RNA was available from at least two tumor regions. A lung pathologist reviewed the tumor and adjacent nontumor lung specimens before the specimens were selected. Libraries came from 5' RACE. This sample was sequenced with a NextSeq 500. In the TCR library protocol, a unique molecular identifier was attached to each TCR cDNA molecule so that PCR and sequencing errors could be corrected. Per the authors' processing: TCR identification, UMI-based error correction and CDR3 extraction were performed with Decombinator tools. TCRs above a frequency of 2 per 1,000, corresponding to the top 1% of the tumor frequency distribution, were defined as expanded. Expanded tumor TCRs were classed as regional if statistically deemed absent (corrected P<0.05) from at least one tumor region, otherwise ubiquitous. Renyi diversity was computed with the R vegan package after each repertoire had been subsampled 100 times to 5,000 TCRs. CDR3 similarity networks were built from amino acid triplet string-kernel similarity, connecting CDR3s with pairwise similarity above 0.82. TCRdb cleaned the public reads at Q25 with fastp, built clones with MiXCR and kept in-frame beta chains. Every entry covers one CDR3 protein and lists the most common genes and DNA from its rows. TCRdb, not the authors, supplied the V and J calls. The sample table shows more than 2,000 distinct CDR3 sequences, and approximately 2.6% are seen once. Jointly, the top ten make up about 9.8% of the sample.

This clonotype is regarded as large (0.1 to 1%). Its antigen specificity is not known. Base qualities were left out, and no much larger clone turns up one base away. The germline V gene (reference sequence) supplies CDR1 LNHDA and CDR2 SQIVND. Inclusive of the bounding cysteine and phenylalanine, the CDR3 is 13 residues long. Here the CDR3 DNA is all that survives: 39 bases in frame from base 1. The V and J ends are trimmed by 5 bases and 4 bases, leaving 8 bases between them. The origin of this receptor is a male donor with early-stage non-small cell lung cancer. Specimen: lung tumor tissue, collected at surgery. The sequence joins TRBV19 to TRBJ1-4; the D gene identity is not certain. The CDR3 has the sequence CASSGRYNEKLFF. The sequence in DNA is TGTGCCAGTAGTGGGCGGTATAATGAAAAACTGTTTTTT.